The present T cell receptor (beta chain) was sequenced within a study of T cell changes during pregnancy in multiple sclerosis. Clones were read by immunoSEQ multiplex PCR, and TCRdb kept only the in-frame ones, dropping some. The sample includes roughly 64,000 clones, around 96% seen only once; the top ten take 2.5%. This CDR3 comprises 13 residues. The V and J ends lost 6 bases and 6 bases respectively, with 15 bases between them. Germline assignment: CDR1 MNHEY and CDR2 SVGAGI. The J gene is TRBJ2-7, the V gene TRBV6-5, with D possibly TRBD2 on 6 matching bases. This clonotype was sampled from a female donor with multiple sclerosis, enrolled in a pregnancy study. Here the sequenced sample was CD8+ T cells from peripheral blood mononuclear cells, taken after pregnancy. The CDR3 sequence is CASSLTQGGEQYF. The CDR3, as DNA: TGTGCCAGCAGCCTAACCCAGGGAGGCGAGCAGTACTTC.